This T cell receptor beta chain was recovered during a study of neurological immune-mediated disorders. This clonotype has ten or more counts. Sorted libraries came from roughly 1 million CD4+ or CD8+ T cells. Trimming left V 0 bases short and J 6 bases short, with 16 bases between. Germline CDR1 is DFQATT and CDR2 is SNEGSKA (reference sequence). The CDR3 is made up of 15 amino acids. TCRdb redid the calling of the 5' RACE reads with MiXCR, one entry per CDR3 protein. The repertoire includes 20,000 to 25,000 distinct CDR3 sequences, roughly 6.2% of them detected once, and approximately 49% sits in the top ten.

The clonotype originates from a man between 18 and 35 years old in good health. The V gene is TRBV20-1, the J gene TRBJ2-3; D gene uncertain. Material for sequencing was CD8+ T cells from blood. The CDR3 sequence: CSAREGTYNADTQYF. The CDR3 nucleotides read TGCAGTGCTAGAGAGGGAACTTATAATGCCGATACGCAGTATTTT.